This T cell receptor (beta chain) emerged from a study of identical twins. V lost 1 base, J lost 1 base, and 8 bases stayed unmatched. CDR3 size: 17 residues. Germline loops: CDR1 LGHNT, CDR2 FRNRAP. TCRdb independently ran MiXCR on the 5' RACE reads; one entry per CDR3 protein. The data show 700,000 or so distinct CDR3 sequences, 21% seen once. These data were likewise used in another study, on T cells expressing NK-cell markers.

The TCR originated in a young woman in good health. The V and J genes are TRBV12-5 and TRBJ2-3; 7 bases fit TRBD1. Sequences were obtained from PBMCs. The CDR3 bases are TGTGCTAGTGGTTTGGGGGCCGGGACAGACGGCACAGATACGCAGTATTTT. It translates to CASGLGAGTDGTDTQYF.